These 12 T cell receptor beta chains were sequenced from one sample in a study of blood T cell repertoires in COVID-19. TCRdb's table, derived via immunoSEQ multiplex PCR, lists solely in-frame clones and lacks some. The sample has 65,000 to 95,000 clones; nearly 90% are singletons. Sequencing used peripheral blood. The receptors come from a man in his sixties or seventies with acute or convalescent COVID-19.

The chain has TRBV7-6 and TRBJ2-5; TRBD2 matches 9 bases. The germline gives CDR1 SGHVS, CDR2 FNYEAQ. The V gene end was trimmed by 1 base and the J gene end by 1 base; junction bases not matched to a gene: 13. CDR3 length equals 19 residues. CDR3 coding DNA: TGTGCCAGCAGCTTAGGGTTAGCGGGGGTCTTAGGGGGCCAAGAGACCCAGTACTTC. Protein: CASSLGLAGVLGGQETQYF.

The chain recombines TRBV28 with TRBJ1-4; D is unresolved. This CDR3 contains 14 residues. Germline assignment: CDR1 MDHEN and CDR2 SYDVKM. Trimming took 1 base from V and 11 from J, leaving 14 bases between them. CDR3 nucleotide sequence: TGTGCCAGCAGTTTATTTGGGCCACCGGGGAAACTGTTTTTT. It encodes CASSLFGPPGKLFF.

The genes are TRBV4-1 and TRBJ1-5; D remains unclear. Germline V gene lookup returns CDR1 MGHRA and CDR2 YSYEKL. V lost 3 bases and J lost 1, with 13 bases in between. This CDR3 contains 16 residues. CDR3: CASSHVKGVSNQPQHF. The CDR3 region has the DNA TGCGCCAGCAGCCATGTGAAGGGAGTGAGCAATCAGCCCCAGCATTTT.

This rearrangement joins TRBV7-2 to TRBJ2-1; 12 nucleotides align to TRBD2. The CDR3 length is 15 residues. J was trimmed by 3 bases and V by 4 bases; bases with no gene match: 1. The germline CDR1 and CDR2 sequences are SGHTA and FQGNSA. For the CDR3, the DNA is TGTGCCAGCAGCTCGGGACTAGCGGGCTACAATGAGCAGTTCTTC. Encoded protein: CASSSGLAGYNEQFF. The full variable domain, in which reference TRBV7-2 and TRBJ2-1 provide the parts outside the CDR3, is GAGVSQSPSNKVTEKGKDVELRCDPISGHTALYWYRQSLGQGLEFLIYFQGNSAPDKSGLPSDRFSAERTGGSVSTLTIQRTQQEDSAVYLCASSSGLAGYNEQFFGPGTRLTVL.

There are a few counts of this clone. The V and J genes are TRBV10-3 and TRBJ2-3, with a possible D match to TRBD2 (6 bases). Germline V gene data show CDR1 as ENHRY and CDR2 as SYGVKD. The CDR3 length is 13 residues. V was pared by 11 bases and J by 6 bases, with 18 bases between. CDR3 region: CAPAYGGWDTQYF. In DNA, the CDR3 is TGTGCCCCGGCCTACGGAGGGTGGGATACGCAGTATTTT.

This chain's CDR3 is CASSEVIGRGNTDTQYF. DNA of the CDR3: TGTGCCAGCAGTGAGGTTATCGGGCGGGGGAACACAGATACGCAGTATTTT. This chain joins TRBV2 and TRBJ2-3; 7 bases are a match to TRBD2. The CDR3 has 17 amino acids. V was clipped by 3 bases and J by 2 bases; unmatched bases: 11. Germline loops: CDR1 SNHLY, CDR2 FYNNEI.

This clone was seen only once. This chain connects TRBV24-1 to TRBJ1-2; 7 positions match TRBD1. The germline V gene encodes CDR1 KGHDR and CDR2 SFDVKD. V was clipped by 3 bases and J by 7 bases; unmatched bases: 7. The CDR3 is 14 residues long. The CDR3 DNA reads as TGTGCCACCAGTGATACTACAGGGGATTTTGGCTACACCTTC. It codes for CATSDTTGDFGYTF.

V gene TRBV18 combines with J gene TRBJ1-1; possibly TRBD1 for D (5 bases). V shed 6 bases and J shed 8 bases, with 10 bases lying between them. The CDR3 consists of 11 residues. Germline CDR1 and CDR2: KGHSH and LQKENI. The CDR3 region has the DNA TGTGCCAGCTCTGGAGGGGCGGAAGCTTTCTTT. Translated: CASSGGAEAFF.

The chain is built from TRBV24-1 and TRBJ2-2; 7 nucleotides line up with TRBD2. After removal of 4 bases from V and 0 bases from J, the junction contained 10 bases not matched to a gene. The CDR3 has 18 residues. CDR1 KGHDR and CDR2 SFDVKD come from the germline V gene. The CDR3 loop is CATSDPKGGRANTGELFF. CDR3 sequence (DNA): TGTGCCACCAGTGACCCAAAGGGAGGGCGAGCGAACACCGGGGAGCTGTTTTTT.

The J gene is TRBJ2-1, the V gene TRBV3-1 (or the pseudogene TRBV3-2); maybe TRBD1 (5 bases). V lost 4 bases and J 13 bases, leaving 23 bases between the germline ends. The CDR3 spans 15 residues. Germline V gene sequence: CDR1 LGHDT, CDR2 YNNKEL (reference sequence). The CDR3 loop reads CASSPIRSAGAAQFF. The CDR3 region has the DNA TGTGCCAGCAGCCCCATCCGTTCTGCTGGGGCCGCACAGTTCTTC.

This sequence joins TRBV5-1 and TRBJ2-1; 11 bases align to TRBD2. J gave up 0 bases and V 4 bases, and 9 bases lay outside the gene matches. The CDR3 has 18 amino acids. Germline CDR1 and CDR2: SGHRS and YFSETQ. Here the CDR3 DNA reads TGCGCCAGCAGCCGAACTAGCGGGGGTACCAGCTCCTACAATGAGCAGTTCTTC. It specifies CASSRTSGGTSSYNEQFF. The full variable domain, completed using reference TRBV5-1 and TRBJ2-1, is KAGVTQTPRYLIKTRGQQVTLSCSPISGHRSVSWYQQTPGQGLQFLFEYFSETQRNKGNFPGRFSGRQFSNSRSEMNVSTLELGDSALYLCASSRTSGGTSSYNEQFFGPGTRLTVL.

The rearrangement links TRBV30 to TRBJ2-2, with 8 bases aligning to TRBD2. Germline V gives CDR1 GTSNPN, CDR2 SVGIG (reference sequence). Trimming at V came to 8 bases and at J to 7 bases, leaving 9 bases not matched to a gene. The CDR3 spans 13 residues. This CDR3 reads CAGQPGGDGELFF. CDR3 bases: TGTGCCGGCCAGCCGGGAGGGGACGGGGAGCTGTTTTTT.